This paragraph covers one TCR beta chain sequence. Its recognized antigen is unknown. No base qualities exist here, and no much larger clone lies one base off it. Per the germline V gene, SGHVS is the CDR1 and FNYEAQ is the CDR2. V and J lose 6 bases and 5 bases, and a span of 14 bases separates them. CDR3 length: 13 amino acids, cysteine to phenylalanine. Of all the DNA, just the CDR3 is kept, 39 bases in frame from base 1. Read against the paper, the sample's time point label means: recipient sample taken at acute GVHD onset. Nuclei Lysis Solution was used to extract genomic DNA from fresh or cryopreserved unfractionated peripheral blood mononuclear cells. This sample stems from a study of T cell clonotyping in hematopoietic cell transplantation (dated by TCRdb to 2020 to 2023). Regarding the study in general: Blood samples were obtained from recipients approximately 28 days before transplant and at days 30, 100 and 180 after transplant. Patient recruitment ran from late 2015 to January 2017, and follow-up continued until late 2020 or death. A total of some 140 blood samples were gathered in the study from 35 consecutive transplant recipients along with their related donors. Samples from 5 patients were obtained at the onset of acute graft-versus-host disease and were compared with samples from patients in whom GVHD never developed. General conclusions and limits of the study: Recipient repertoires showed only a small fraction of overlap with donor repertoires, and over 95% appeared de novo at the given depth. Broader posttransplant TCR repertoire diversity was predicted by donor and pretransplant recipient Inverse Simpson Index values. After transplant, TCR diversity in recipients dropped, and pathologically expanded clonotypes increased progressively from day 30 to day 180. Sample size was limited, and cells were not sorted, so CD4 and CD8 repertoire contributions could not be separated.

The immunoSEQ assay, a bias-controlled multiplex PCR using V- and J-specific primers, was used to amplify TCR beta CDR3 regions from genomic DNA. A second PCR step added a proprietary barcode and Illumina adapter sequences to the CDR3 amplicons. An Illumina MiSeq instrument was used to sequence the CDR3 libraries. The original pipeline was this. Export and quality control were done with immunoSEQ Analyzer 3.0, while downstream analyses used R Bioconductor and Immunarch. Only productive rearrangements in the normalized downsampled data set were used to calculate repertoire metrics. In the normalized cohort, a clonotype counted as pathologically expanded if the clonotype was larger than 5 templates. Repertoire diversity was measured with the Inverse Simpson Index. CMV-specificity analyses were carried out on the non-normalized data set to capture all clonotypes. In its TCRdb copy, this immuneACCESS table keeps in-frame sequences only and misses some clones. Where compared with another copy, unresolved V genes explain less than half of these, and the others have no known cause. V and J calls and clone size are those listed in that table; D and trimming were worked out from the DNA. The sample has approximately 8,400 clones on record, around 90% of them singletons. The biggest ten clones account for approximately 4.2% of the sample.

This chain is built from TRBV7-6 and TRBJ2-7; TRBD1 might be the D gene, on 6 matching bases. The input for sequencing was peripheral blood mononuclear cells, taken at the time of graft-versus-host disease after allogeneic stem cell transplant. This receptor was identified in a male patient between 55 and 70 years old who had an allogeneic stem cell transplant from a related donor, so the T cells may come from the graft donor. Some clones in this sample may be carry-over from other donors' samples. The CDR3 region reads CASRGAGEHEQYF. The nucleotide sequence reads TGTGCCAGCAGGGGGGCAGGGGAGCACGAGCAGTACTTC.